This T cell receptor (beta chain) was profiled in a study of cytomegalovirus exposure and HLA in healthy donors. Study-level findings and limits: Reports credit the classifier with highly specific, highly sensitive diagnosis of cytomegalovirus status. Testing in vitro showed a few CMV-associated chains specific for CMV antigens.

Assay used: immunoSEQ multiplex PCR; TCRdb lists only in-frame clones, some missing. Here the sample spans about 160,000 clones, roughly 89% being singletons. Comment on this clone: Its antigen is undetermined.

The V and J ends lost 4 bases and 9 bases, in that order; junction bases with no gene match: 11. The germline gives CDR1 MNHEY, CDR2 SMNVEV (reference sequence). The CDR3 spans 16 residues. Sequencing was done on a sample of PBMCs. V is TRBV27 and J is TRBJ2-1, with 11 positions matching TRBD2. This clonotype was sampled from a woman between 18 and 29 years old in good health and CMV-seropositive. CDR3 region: CASSWGIAGGPGEQFF. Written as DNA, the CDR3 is TGTGCCAGCAGTTGGGGAATAGCGGGAGGGCCAGGTGAGCAGTTCTTC.